The TCR beta chain under discussion was sequenced for a study of beta chain features in type 1 diabetes. CD45RO/CCR7/CD25/CD127/CD95/CD27 staining was used to isolate CD4+ naive, central memory, regulatory and stem cell-like memory cells by sorting. All of the sorted populations showed purity greater than 95%. Study outcomes and limitations: Since sequencing was performed on cDNA, cells with high TCR expression could be over-represented. Moderate yet significant TCRB CDR3 shortening was seen in Type 1 diabetes patients in all four CD4+ subsets.

The table lists this clone with a few counts. The antigen remains unidentified. Expressed TCRB transcripts were sequenced because the isolated RNA had all been reverse transcribed beforehand. Sequencing of naive, central memory and regulatory T cell samples gave an average of around 3.5 million reads. Sequencing used immunoSEQ multiplex PCR; TCRdb keeps in-frame clones, though not all of them. The sample has roughly 220,000 clones; 16% are singletons. Sequenced: naive CD4+ T cells from blood. The receptor was isolated from a man aged 30-40 years with type 1 diabetes.

CDR3 in amino acids: CSVVVRRGGGYTF. CDR3 sequence (DNA): TGCAGCGTTGTGGTCCGGAGGGGTGGTGGCTACACCTTC. The chain joins TRBV29-1 to TRBJ1-2, with a tentative D call TRBD1 (5 bases). The V end was cut by 4 bases, the J end by 7 bases, with 16 bases between. Germline V gives CDR1 SQVTM, CDR2 ANQGSEA. The CDR3 has 13 residues. Supplemented by reference TRBV29-1 and TRBJ1-2, the full variable domain reads SAVISQKPSRDICQRGTSLTIQCQVDSQVTMMFWYRQQPGQSLTLIATANQGSEATYESGFVIDKFPISRPNLTFSTLTVSNMSPEDSSIYLCSVVVRRGGGYTFGSGTRLTVV.